Listed here are 3 T cell receptor beta chains from one sample, sequenced in a study of molecular identifiers for immune sequencing clone quantification. TCRdb used MiXCR to reprocess the PCR reads, holding one entry per CDR3 protein. The sample holds 45,000 to 55,000 distinct CDR3 sequences, about a third seen once. The sample was naive CD8+ T cells from blood, with Jurkat cell RNA spiked in. As for subset: FACS-sorted CD8+CD4-CCR7+CD45RA+ naive T cells. The receptor set was obtained from a human donor in good health. Some libraries in this study had Jurkat cell RNA spiked in.

The table lists this clonotype with many counts. The V call is TRBV4-1, the J call TRBJ2-1; 14 bases fit TRBD2. V shed 7 bases, J shed 8 bases, and the junction held 10 bases outside the gene matches. Germline V gives CDR1 MGHRA, CDR2 YSYEKL. The CDR3 loop spans 16 amino acids. The DNA of the CDR3 is TGCGCCAGCAAAAACTTCGGGACTAGCGGGAGATATGAGCAGTTCTTC. The encoded protein is CASKNFGTSGRYEQFF.

This chain uses TRBV6-5 with TRBJ2-7; TRBD2 matches 9 bases. From germline, CDR1 is MNHEY and CDR2 SVGAGI. The CDR3 totals 14 residues. The V segment lost 6 bases and the J segment 4 bases; nucleotides outside the gene matches: 7. Here the CDR3 DNA reads TGTGCCAGCAGATCGGAGCGGGAGGTATACGAGCAGTACTTC. Translated, it gives CASRSEREVYEQYF.

V gene TRBV7-9 combines with J gene TRBJ1-2; D may be TRBD1 (5 bases). Germline V CDR1 and CDR2: SEHNR, FQNEAQ (reference sequence). Trimming cost V 5 bases and J 11 bases, with 15 bases left between them. The CDR3 covers 12 residues. CDR3: CASSPGTSNYTF. In DNA, the CDR3 is TGTGCCAGCAGCCCAGGGACGTCTAATTACACCTTC.